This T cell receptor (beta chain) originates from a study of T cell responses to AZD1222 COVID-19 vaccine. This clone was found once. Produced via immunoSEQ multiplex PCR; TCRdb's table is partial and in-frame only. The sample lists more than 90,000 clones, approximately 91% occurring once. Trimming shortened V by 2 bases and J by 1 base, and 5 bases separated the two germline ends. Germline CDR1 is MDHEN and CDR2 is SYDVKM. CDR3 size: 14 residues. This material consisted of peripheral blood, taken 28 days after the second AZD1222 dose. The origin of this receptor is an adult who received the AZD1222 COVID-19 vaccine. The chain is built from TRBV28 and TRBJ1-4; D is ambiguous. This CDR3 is CASSLVGTNEKLFF. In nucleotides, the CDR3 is TGTGCCAGCAGTTTAGTGGGAACTAATGAAAAACTGTTTTTT.